Reported below is one T cell receptor beta chain. The antigen remains unidentified. With 60 Vbeta and 13 Jbeta primers, the PCR was carried out. Profiling relied on immunoSEQ multiplex PCR, and the TCRdb table lists in-frame clones only, not all of them. The data show under 150,000 clones, around 79% seen once. The CDR3 extends over 16 amino acids. V shed 2 bases and J 4 bases; nucleotides not matched to a gene: 9. Per the germline V gene, CDR1 is MNHNS and CDR2 is SASEGT. The data are from a study of cytomegalovirus exposure and HLA in healthy donors. The study's findings and limits: Segments of the TCR beta V type were, in most cases, productive about 87% or about 30% of the time in an earlier analysis. Rare TCR sequences dominated, though some public TCRs recurred in many donors. Accounts indicate the classifier identified cytomegalovirus status with strong specificity and sensitivity.

This receptor was taken from a woman between 45 and 60 years old in good health and CMV-seropositive. The V gene is TRBV6-1, the J gene TRBJ1-2, with 8 bases aligning to TRBD1. Sequenced material: PBMCs. The CDR3 coding sequence is TGTGCCAGCAGTGAAAAGGTCAGGGGGCTAACCTATGGCTACACCTTC. Translation gives CASSEKVRGLTYGYTF.